This TCR beta chain was retrieved from a study of shared clonotypes between healthy human individuals. About the research overall: Serving as donors were a couple of women and a few men, whose ages spanned 18 to 49. CD4 naive and memory got three plates each, CD8 naive two, CD8 memory one.

Every subset's genomic DNA went evenly onto several immunoSEQ plates. This table comes from immunoSEQ multiplex PCR, and its TCRdb copy is limited to in-frame clones, with some not included. The data contain under 1 million clones, 90% to 95% of them singletons. Positively selected for CCR7, the CD45RO-negative cells used as naive CD8 cells excluded terminally differentiated effector memory CD45RA+ cells. The V end lost 4 bases, the J end lost 9 bases, and 10 bases lay between the germline ends. There are 12 residues in the CDR3. Germline V gene data show CDR1 as MNHEY and CDR2 as SMNVEV (reference sequence).

This clonotype was sampled from a man aged 30 to 39 in good health. The gene calls are TRBV27 and TRBJ2-1, with TRBD2 as a possible D gene (6 bases). Input material: naive CD8+ T cells sorted from blood. CDR3 amino acids: CASSYPGVEQFF. The CDR3 DNA reads as TGTGCCAGCAGTTACCCGGGAGTTGAGCAGTTCTTC.